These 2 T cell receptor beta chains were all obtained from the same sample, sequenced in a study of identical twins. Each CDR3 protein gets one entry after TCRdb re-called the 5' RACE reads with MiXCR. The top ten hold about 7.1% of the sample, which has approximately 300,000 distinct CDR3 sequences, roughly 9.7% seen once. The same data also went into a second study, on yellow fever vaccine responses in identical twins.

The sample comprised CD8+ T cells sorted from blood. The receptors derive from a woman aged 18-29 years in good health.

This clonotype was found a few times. This CDR3 is CSARPGGTEAFF. DNA of the CDR3: TGCAGTGCTAGACCTGGGGGGACTGAAGCTTTCTTT. This rearrangement joins TRBV20-1 to TRBJ1-1; perhaps TRBD1 as D (5 bases). Germline CDR1 is DFQATT and CDR2 is SNEGSKA (reference sequence). Trimming took 2 bases from V and 5 from J, leaving 9 bases between them. The length of the CDR3 is 12 residues.

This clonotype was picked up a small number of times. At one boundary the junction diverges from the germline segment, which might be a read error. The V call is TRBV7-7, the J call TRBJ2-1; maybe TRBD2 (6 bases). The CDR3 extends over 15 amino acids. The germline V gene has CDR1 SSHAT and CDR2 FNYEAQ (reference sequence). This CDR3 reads CASSLTWGDFNEQFF. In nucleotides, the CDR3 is TGTGCTAGCAGCTTGACCTGGGGGGATTTCAATGAGCAGTTCTTC.